Each of the 30 T cell receptor beta chains below was sequenced from the same sample in a study of liver allograft versus peripheral blood T cells. Study-level background: Within transplanted livers, the T cell receptor repertoires were examined and compared against the repertoires present in the peripheral blood of liver transplant recipients.

One entry per CDR3 protein results from TCRdb running MiXCR on the reads. Of over 10,000 distinct CDR3 sequences listed, 15% to 20% were seen once; the top ten hold about 2%. Receptor source: a human patient who had a liver transplant. T cells may partly derive from the graft donor.

The chain links TRBV12-3 or TRBV12-4 to TRBJ2-7; 12 bases are a match to TRBD2. Trimming removed 5 bases from V and 5 bases from J; junction bases left unmatched: 7. The CDR3 is 15 residues long. The CDR3 nucleotides read TGTGCCAGCAGTGCACGACTAGCGGGAGCCCACGAGCAGTACTTC. Translated, it gives CASSARLAGAHEQYF.

This clonotype is judged medium-sized. J is TRBJ2-1 and V is TRBV27; D is perhaps TRBD2 (5 bases). The CDR3 covers 15 residues. The V gene's germline CDR1 is MNHEY and CDR2 SMNVEV (reference sequence). Deletions cut 6 bases from V and 2 bases from J, with 14 bases between. CDR3 nucleotides: TGTGCCAGCAGCGGGGTTTTAGGCCCCTACAATGAGCAGTTCTTC. Translated: CASSGVLGPYNEQFF.

The gene calls are TRBV25-1 and TRBJ1-5; tentatively, D is TRBD1 (5 bases). CDR1 is MGHDK and CDR2 is SYGVNS in the germline V gene. V shed 10 bases and J shed 7 bases, with 26 bases lying between them. The CDR3 loop spans 16 amino acids. This CDR3 is CATMPSGVRGEQPQHF. The CDR3 DNA reads as TGTGCCACGATGCCATCGGGGGTGAGGGGAGAACAGCCCCAGCATTTT. Variable domain in full (rest from reference TRBV25-1 and TRBJ1-5): EADIYQTPRYLVIGTGKKITLECSQTMGHDKMYWYQQDPGMELHLIHYSYGVNSTEKGDLSSESTVSRIRTEHFPLTLESARPSHTSQYLCATMPSGVRGEQPQHFGDGTRLSIL.

The V call is TRBV28, the J call TRBJ2-3, with 8 bases fitting TRBD2. Germline assignment: CDR1 MDHEN and CDR2 SYDVKM. Trimming took 9 bases from V and 5 from J; bases not matched to a gene: 13. The CDR3 consists of 15 residues. CDR3: CASRDFGGARDTQYF. CDR3 in DNA: TGTGCCAGTAGAGACTTCGGGGGGGCCAGAGATACGCAGTATTTT.

CDR3 in DNA: TGTGCCAGCAGCTTAGGATTCTCTGGAAACACCATATATTTT. Translating it yields CASSLGFSGNTIYF. The chain recombines TRBV7-9 with TRBJ1-3; unclear D gene. The CDR3 runs to 14 residues. Germline lookup yields CDR1 SEHNR and CDR2 FQNEAQ (reference sequence). Trimming removed 1 base at V and 0 bases at J, with 4 bases between.

This sequence joins TRBV11-2 and TRBJ2-3; weak D call: TRBD2 (6 bases). CDR1 is SGHAT and CDR2 is FQNNGV in the germline V gene. This CDR3 has 18 amino acids. Trimming took 0 bases from V and 2 from J, leaving 18 bases between them. The CDR3 DNA reads TGTGCCAGCAGCTTAGATAGTTTCCTAGCGAGTTCCACAGATACGCAGTATTTT. Translating it yields CASSLDSFLASSTDTQYF.

The chain uses TRBV28 and TRBJ2-7, with D possibly being TRBD2 (5 bases). The V gene's germline CDR1 is MDHEN and CDR2 SYDVKM. Between the trimmed V and J ends, which lost 3 bases and 5 bases, there was a span of 20 bases. The CDR3 totals 16 residues. CDR3 nucleotides: TGTGCCAGCAGTTTCCCCGACGAAGCGGCACCCGACGAGCAGTACTTC. The encoded protein is CASSFPDEAAPDEQYF. Full variable domain (missing parts from reference TRBV28 and TRBJ2-7): DVKVTQSSRYLVKRTGEKVFLECVQDMDHENMFWYRQDPGLGLRLIYFSYDVKMKEKGDIPEGYSVSREKKERFSLILESASTNQTSMYLCASSFPDEAAPDEQYFGPGTRLTVT.

This clonotype came up many times. CDR3 sequence reads: CASSQAGGNQPQHF. The CDR3 coding sequence is TGTGCCAGCAGCCAAGCAGGGGGCAATCAGCCCCAGCATTTT. V is TRBV7-9 and J is TRBJ1-5, with D perhaps TRBD1 (6 bases). Germline CDR1 and CDR2: SEHNR and FQNEAQ (reference sequence). The germline V and J ends were trimmed by 5 bases and 2 bases, with 10 bases remaining between them. The CDR3 covers 14 residues.

This clonotype was picked up many times. V is TRBV6-6 and J is TRBJ1-5, with D unresolved. The CDR3 has 13 amino acids. V lost 5 bases, J lost 0 bases, and 5 bases lay in between. Germline-derived CDR1 and CDR2 are MNHNY and SVGAGI (reference sequence). Here the CDR3 reads CASSDYSNQPQHF. In DNA, the CDR3 is TGTGCCAGCAGTGATTATAGCAATCAGCCCCAGCATTTT.

Within the sample, this clonotype is medium-sized (0.01 to 0.1%). The chain joins TRBV27 to TRBJ2-3; a possible D gene is TRBD1 (6 bases). V was shortened by 5 bases and J by 3 bases, with 15 bases between the two germline ends. Germline V gene data show CDR1 as MNHEY and CDR2 as SMNVEV (reference sequence). This CDR3 region has 15 residues. The CDR3 protein is CASSRPGAFTDTQYF. The DNA for the CDR3 is TGTGCCAGCAGTCGTCCAGGGGCATTTACAGATACGCAGTATTTT.

This clonotype was found a few times. The chain uses TRBV6-5 and TRBJ2-5, with 8 bases aligning to TRBD2. The V and J ends lost 10 bases and 7 bases, in that order; junction bases with no gene match: 8. Germline CDR1 reads MNHEY; CDR2 reads SVGAGI. The CDR3 consists of 12 residues. The CDR3 sequence is CATTGGWGTQYF. CDR3 bases: TGTGCCACTACGGGGGGGTGGGGGACCCAGTACTTC.

The chain joins TRBV12-3 or TRBV12-4 to TRBJ2-5; 7 bases match TRBD2. J was trimmed by 2 bases and V by 6 bases; bases with no gene match: 3. The CDR3 extends over 13 amino acids. CDR3 DNA sequence: TGTGCCAGCAGCCCAGCGGGGCAAGAGACCCAGTACTTC. Its translation: CASSPAGQETQYF.

This clonotype is medium-sized by share. This rearrangement joins TRBV7-2 to TRBJ1-1; maybe TRBD1 (5 bases). Trimming pared 4 bases from V and 3 bases from J, leaving 12 bases between. Germline CDR1 SGHTA, CDR2 FQGNSA. This CDR3 spans 14 amino acids. CDR3 in DNA: TGTGCCAGCAGCTCCGTCGACAGCTACACTGAAGCTTTCTTT. Its translation: CASSSVDSYTEAFF.

As concerns this clonotype: As the CDR3 is not closed by the conserved phenylalanine or tryptophan, this likely results from a read error. The V gene is TRBV20-1, the J gene TRBJ2-1; D unclear. CDR3 length: 16 residues. V was cut by 7 bases and J by 0 bases, with 19 bases left in between. Germline CDR1 is DFQATT and CDR2 is SNEGSKA (reference sequence). CDR3 DNA: TGCAGTGTCGAGTCTGCTACGCAAAGCTCCTACAATGAGCAGTTCTAC. Translating it yields CSVESATQSSYNEQFY.

J is TRBJ2-5 and V is TRBV24-1; 8 bases map to TRBD2. This CDR3 has 13 residues. V lost 10 bases to trimming and J lost 1 base; unmatched junction nucleotides: 4. From germline, CDR1 is KGHDR and CDR2 SFDVKD. In DNA form, the CDR3 reads TGTGCCACGGGAAGCGGGGGCCAAGAGACCCAGTACTTC. Amino acids: CATGSGGQETQYF.

By frequency in the sample, this clonotype is medium-sized. The DNA of the CDR3 is TGTGCCAGCAGCGGGGACAGGGCCAATCAGCCCCAGCATTTT. Its protein product is CASSGDRANQPQHF. The chain combines TRBV12-3 or TRBV12-4 with TRBJ1-5; 9 bases map to TRBD1. The CDR3 contains 14 residues. With 6 bases clipped from V and 3 bases from J, the junction kept 3 bases outside the gene matches.

This clonotype is termed medium-sized. This chain connects TRBV19 to TRBJ1-1; D is perhaps TRBD1 (6 bases). Deletions cut 5 bases from V and 1 base from J, with 14 bases between. The germline V gene encodes CDR1 LNHDA and CDR2 SQIVND (reference sequence). The CDR3 covers 15 residues. The DNA for the CDR3 is TGTGCCAGTAGTGTTTCGGGACACCCGAACACTGAAGCTTTCTTT. Its protein product is CASSVSGHPNTEAFF.

This clonotype counts as medium-sized. This chain joins TRBV27 and TRBJ2-2; D not resolved. The CDR3 is made up of 15 amino acids. Germline CDR1 MNHEY, CDR2 SMNVEV (reference sequence). The V end lost 6 bases, the J end lost 2 bases, and 13 bases lay between the germline ends. CDR3 sequence reads: CASSRLTSNTGELFF. CDR3 DNA sequence: TGTGCCAGCAGCCGGTTGACCTCAAACACCGGGGAGCTGTTTTTT.

The chain employs TRBV11-2 and TRBJ1-2, with a possible D match to TRBD1 (5 bases). Germline V gene data show CDR1 as SGHAT and CDR2 as FQNNGV. The CDR3 consists of 17 residues. V was clipped by 5 bases and J by 4 bases, with 23 bases between them. Here the CDR3 reads CASSPYPVQGTFYGYTF. CDR3 DNA: TGTGCCAGCAGCCCGTATCCGGTCCAGGGCACTTTCTATGGCTACACCTTC.

This clonotype is medium-sized. The chain recombines TRBV6-5 with TRBJ1-5; tentatively, D is TRBD1 (5 bases). The CDR3 contains 16 residues. Between the trimmed V and J ends, which lost 0 bases and 0 bases, there was a span of 9 bases. Germline V gene lookup returns CDR1 MNHEY and CDR2 SVGAGI. The CDR3, as DNA: TGTGCCAGCAGTTACTCGGGAGGGACTAGCAATCAGCCCCAGCATTTT. Protein sequence: CASSYSGGTSNQPQHF.

This clonotype appeared a few times. This chain joins TRBV7-2 and TRBJ2-5; D not resolved. Looked up from germline, CDR1 is SGHTA and CDR2 is FQGNSA. The CDR3 totals 14 residues. The V gene lost 2 bases and the J gene lost 5 bases, with 12 bases spanning the gap. CDR3 sequence: CASSLNGFRETQYF. CDR3 bases: TGTGCCAGCAGCTTAAATGGGTTTCGGGAGACCCAGTACTTC.

This clonotype appeared many times. The rearrangement joins TRBV7-2 to TRBJ2-2; 8 bases are a match to TRBD2. This CDR3 has 14 amino acids. The V gene's germline CDR1 is SGHTA and CDR2 FQGNSA. Trimming removed 3 bases from V and 7 bases from J; junction bases left unmatched: 4. DNA of the CDR3: TGTGCCAGCAGCTTTAGCGGGACGGGCGGGGAGCTGTTTTTT. Its translation: CASSFSGTGGELFF.

This clonotype rates as medium-sized. The chain links TRBV19 to TRBJ1-2; D unclear. The CDR3 runs to 14 residues. Per the germline V gene, CDR1 is LNHDA and CDR2 is SQIVND (reference sequence). Trimming took off 7 bases at V and 3 bases at J, with 15 bases between the two ends. The CDR3 sequence: CASKDGSVYYGYTF. The DNA of the CDR3 is TGTGCCAGTAAGGACGGGTCTGTTTACTATGGCTACACCTTC.

This clonotype was counted ten times or more. This chain connects TRBV11-1 to TRBJ1-3, with D uncertain. The CDR3 covers 11 residues. The germline CDR1 and CDR2 sequences are SGHAT and FQDESV (reference sequence). The V end lost 6 bases, the J end lost 2 bases, and 2 bases lay between the germline ends. The CDR3 sequence: CASSAGNTIYF. The CDR3 nucleotides read TGTGCCAGCAGTGCTGGAAACACCATATATTTT.

Relative to its sample, this clonotype is medium-sized (0.01 to 0.1%). This chain links TRBV18 with TRBJ1-2; D gene unclear. Germline V lookup: CDR1 KGHSH, CDR2 LQKENI. The CDR3 is made up of 17 amino acids. Trimming shortened V by 6 bases and J by 4 bases, and 24 bases separated the two germline ends. The chain's CDR3 is CASSPEADNPYGYGYTF. The CDR3 DNA sequence: TGTGCCAGCTCCCCAGAGGCTGACAACCCTTATGGCTATGGCTACACCTTC.

This clonotype showed up just a few times. The V gene is TRBV7-2, the J gene TRBJ1-1; no firm D call. Trimming left V 2 bases short and J 1 base short, with 5 bases between. Germline V gives CDR1 SGHTA, CDR2 FQGNSA. CDR3 length: 13 amino acids. CDR3: CASSLRGNTEAFF. For the CDR3, the DNA is TGTGCCAGCAGCTTACGGGGGAACACTGAAGCTTTCTTT.

The J gene is TRBJ1-5, the V gene TRBV30, with a tentative D call TRBD1 (5 bases). V lost 0 bases, J lost 9 bases, and 18 bases lay in between. This CDR3 region has 15 residues. Germline V gene sequence: CDR1 GTSNPN, CDR2 SVGIG (reference sequence). CDR3 nucleotides: TGTGCCTGGAGTGTAGGACTTGTGGGACTGGGGCCCCAGCATTTT. This gives the protein CAWSVGLVGLGPQHF.

This clonotype has more than one count but fewer than ten. The chain is built from TRBV20-1 and TRBJ1-2; the D gene is possibly TRBD1 (6 bases). Germline CDR1 reads DFQATT; CDR2 reads SNEGSKA (reference sequence). CDR3 length: 15 amino acids. With 5 bases removed from V and 0 bases from J, the gap between germline ends came to 16 bases. The CDR3, as DNA: TGCAGTGCTGCCCTCAAGGGGGTCCCTAACTATGGCTACACCTTC. Residues: CSAALKGVPNYGYTF.

This clonotype is medium-sized (0.01 to 0.1%) within its sample. The V call is TRBV6-5, the J call TRBJ1-5, with a weak D call TRBD1 (5 bases). CDR3 length: 15 amino acids. Germline CDR1 and CDR2: MNHEY and SVGAGI. Deletions cut 5 bases from V and 1 base from J, with 12 bases between. CDR3 amino acids: CASSRTHESNQPQHF. The CDR3 nucleotides are TGTGCCAGCAGTAGGACACACGAGAGCAATCAGCCCCAGCATTTT.

This CDR3 is CASSVGQGDEQFF. CDR3 nucleotides: TGTGCCAGCAGCGTAGGACAGGGTGATGAGCAGTTCTTC. The chain employs TRBV9 and TRBJ2-1, with 7 bases identical to TRBD1. CDR1 SGDLS and CDR2 YYNGEE come from the germline V gene. The CDR3 is 13 amino acids. J gave up 8 bases and V 0 bases, and 2 bases lay outside the gene matches.